Below, one TCR beta chain is given with its context. Its target is not known. Sequencing was at deep level. Measured with immunoSEQ multiplex PCR; TCRdb has only the in-frame clones, and not every one. The table includes 1 million to 1.2 million clones, roughly 80% detected once. These data originate in a study of shared clonotypes between healthy human individuals. Study-wide context: Researchers assigned three CD4 naive, three CD4 memory, two CD8 naive and one CD8 memory plate to each donor. General study points: Some naive CD4 clonotypes, about 5%, turned up in common across several donors.

The germline V gene has CDR1 GTSNPN and CDR2 SVGIG (reference sequence). This CDR3 spans 13 amino acids. Between the trimmed V and J ends, which lost 0 bases and 8 bases, there was a span of 13 bases. The V gene is TRBV30, the J gene TRBJ1-2; unclear D gene. The sample comprised memory CD4+ T cells from PBMCs. The subset denotes: CD45RA-negative fraction. This clonotype originated in a man between 18 and 35 years old in good health. Some clones in this sample may be carry-over from other donors' samples. CDR3 sequence reads: CAWSVNRGRGYTF. The CDR3, as DNA: TGTGCCTGGAGTGTAAACCGGGGTCGAGGCTACACCTTC.